This entry concerns a single T cell receptor beta chain. Its antigen is still unknown. Losses at the gene ends were 4 bases for V and 1 base for J; bases not matched to a gene: 6. The CDR3 spans 16 residues. Germline assignment: CDR1 SGHRS and CDR2 YFSETQ. Repertoires were generated with immunoSEQ multiplex PCR, while TCRdb's copy carries only in-frame clones and drops some. The data contain fewer than 400,000 clones, under 80% of them seen just once; the ten biggest clones take up around a tenth. The data belong to a study of shared clonotypes between healthy human individuals. Findings and caveats of the study: It was observed that roughly 5.4% of naive CD4 clonotypes were shared across a handful of donors.

CD45RA-negative memory and CD45RA+ naive subsets were split from the CD4+ cells. Sequenced: memory CD4+ T cells sorted from blood. Subset in this sample: CD45RA-negative fraction. The origin of this receptor is a young man in good health. The chain couples TRBV5-1 to TRBJ2-1, with TRBD1 matching 9 bases. Here the CDR3 reads CASSVTGGASYNEQFF. The CDR3 DNA reads as TGCGCCAGCAGCGTGACAGGGGGTGCGTCCTACAATGAGCAGTTCTTC.